The 25 T cell receptor beta chains listed next were all sequenced from one sample in a study of Ad26.COV2.S vaccination and SARS-CoV-2 variants. Treatment of the sample: 15 to 20 received Ad26.COV2.S at low or high dose, single or two shots; a few received placebo; per-sample allocation not given. Day 63 after the first vaccine or placebo injection was the time point for sampling. Here immunoSEQ multiplex PCR was the method, and the copy in TCRdb shows in-frame clones only, minus some. The table lists about 680,000 clones, 89% of them singletons. The sample in question was peripheral blood, obtained in a trial of Ad26.COV2.S vaccine versus placebo. These receptors all stem from a person aged 18-60 years who received the Ad26.COV2.S COVID-19 vaccine or a placebo.

This clone was recorded once. This chain connects TRBV7-9 to TRBJ2-7; possibly TRBD1 for D (5 bases). Germline V CDR1 and CDR2: SEHNR, FQNEAQ (reference sequence). The CDR3 sequence is 13 residues long. V lost 5 bases and J lost 3, with 11 bases in between. CDR3 coding DNA: TGTGCCAGCAGCCCTCGACAGAACTACGAGCAGTACTTC. Amino acids: CASSPRQNYEQYF. The whole variable domain, filled in from reference TRBV7-9 and TRBJ2-7, reads DTGVSQNPRHKITKRGQNVTFRCDPISEHNRLYWYRQTLGQGPEFLTYFQNEAQLEKSRLLSDRFSAERPKGSFSTLEIQRTEQGDSAMYLCASSPRQNYEQYFGPGTRLTVT.

This chain uses TRBV6-5 with TRBJ2-4; D remains ambiguous. CDR1 is MNHEY and CDR2 is SVGAGI in the germline V gene. V was trimmed by 5 bases and J by 3 bases, leaving 2 bases between them. This CDR3 has 11 residues. The CDR3 is CASSRKNIQYF. The CDR3 nucleotides are TGTGCCAGCAGTCGCAAAAACATTCAGTACTTC.

The chain employs TRBV19 and TRBJ2-7, with D perhaps matching TRBD1 (6 bases). The germline V gene has CDR1 LNHDA and CDR2 SQIVND (reference sequence). This CDR3 is built from 14 residues. Between the trimmed V and J ends, which lost 5 bases and 2 bases, there was a span of 13 bases. This CDR3 is CASSADSPPYEQYF. The CDR3, as DNA: TGTGCCAGTAGTGCGGACAGCCCTCCCTACGAGCAGTACTTC.

The V and J genes are TRBV7-2 and TRBJ2-2; D remains ambiguous. The CDR3 runs 13 residues. Germline CDR1 SGHTA, CDR2 FQGNSA. The germline V and J ends were trimmed by 5 bases and 1 base, with 5 bases remaining between them. The CDR3 sequence: CASSPWNTGELFF. The CDR3 DNA reads as TGTGCCAGCAGCCCCTGGAACACCGGGGAGCTGTTTTTT.

J is TRBJ2-1 and V is TRBV7-9; D is possibly TRBD2 (5 bases). This CDR3 contains 14 residues. CDR1 and CDR2 from the germline V gene are SEHNR and FQNEAQ (reference sequence). V was pared by 2 bases and J by 7 bases, with 12 bases between. The CDR3 nucleotides read TGTGCCAGCAGCTTAAGGGCGGGCATTAATGAGCAGTTCTTC. It encodes CASSLRAGINEQFF.

This clone was detected a few times. V usage is TRBV7-9 and J usage is TRBJ1-5; no clear D. The CDR3 contains 14 residues. The germline gives CDR1 SEHNR, CDR2 FQNEAQ (reference sequence). V gave up 2 bases and J gave up 5 bases, with 10 bases separating them. The CDR3 protein is CASSLKGSYQPQHF. As DNA, the CDR3 is TGTGCCAGCAGCTTAAAAGGGTCCTATCAGCCCCAGCATTTT.

The table lists this clone with a count of one. The V and J genes are TRBV6-5 and TRBJ1-3; D remains ambiguous. V lost 3 bases and J 4 bases, leaving 16 bases between the germline ends. The CDR3 sequence is 16 residues long. Germline values: CDR1 MNHEY, CDR2 SVGAGI. CDR3 sequence: CASSYSGSDMGNTIYF. DNA of the CDR3: TGTGCCAGCAGTTATTCTGGCTCTGATATGGGAAACACCATATATTTT.

The chain joins TRBV5-6 to TRBJ1-2; no clear D. This CDR3 is 16 amino acids long. CDR1 and CDR2 (germline): SGHDT, YYEEEE. Trimming took 1 base from V and 1 from J, leaving 14 bases between them. The CDR3 sequence is CASSLNAAVINYGYTF. CDR3 nucleotides: TGTGCCAGCAGCTTGAACGCGGCAGTCATTAACTATGGCTACACCTTC.

The chain has TRBV7-2 and TRBJ2-2; 10 bases line up with TRBD1. The CDR3 is 16 amino acids. V shed 1 base and J 4 bases; nucleotides not matched to a gene: 3. Germline V gene lookup returns CDR1 SGHTA and CDR2 FQGNSA. DNA for the CDR3: TGTGCCAGCAGCTTAGGGACAGGGGGATTCACCGGGGAGCTGTTTTTT. As protein: CASSLGTGGFTGELFF.

V is TRBV25-1 and J is TRBJ1-1; 8 nucleotides line up with TRBD1. V shed 7 bases and J 1 base; nucleotides not matched to a gene: 11. The CDR3 spans 16 residues. Germline assignment: CDR1 MGHDK and CDR2 SYGVNS. CDR3: CASTHRTGRGNTEAFF. Written as DNA, the CDR3 is TGTGCCAGCACACACAGGACAGGGAGAGGGAACACTGAAGCTTTCTTT.

The table lists this clone with a count of one. V and J are TRBV10-1 and TRBJ2-7, with D perhaps TRBD1 (5 bases). V gave up 6 bases and J gave up 3 bases, with 9 bases separating them. This CDR3 has 12 amino acids. CDR1 and CDR2 (germline): WNHNN, SYGVQD (reference sequence). The CDR3 sequence: CASRTQGYEQYF. CDR3 nucleotides: TGCGCCAGCAGAACGCAGGGCTACGAGCAGTACTTC.

The V and J genes are TRBV4-2 and TRBJ2-1, with D maybe TRBD2 (6 bases). In germline, CDR1 is LGHNA, CDR2 YNFKEQ. V was cut by 1 base and J by 7 bases, with 17 bases left in between. The CDR3 runs to 16 residues. CDR3 region: CASSQGGLLARNEQFF. The CDR3 DNA follows: TGTGCCAGCAGCCAAGGGGGTTTGCTAGCGAGGAATGAGCAGTTCTTC.

The chain combines TRBV2 with TRBJ2-2; 9 nucleotides line up with TRBD2. Germline V gene lookup returns CDR1 SNHLY and CDR2 FYNNEI. The CDR3 sequence is 13 residues long. V was clipped by 10 bases and J by 6 bases; unmatched bases: 6. In DNA, the CDR3 is TGTGCCATCCACGGGACTAGCTCCGGGGAGCTGTTTTTT. As protein: CAIHGTSSGELFF.

The chain carries TRBV6-5 and TRBJ2-1; 9 nucleotides line up with TRBD1. Per the germline V gene, CDR1 is MNHEY and CDR2 is SVGAGI. The ends lost 1 base at V and 8 bases at J; junction bases unmatched: 6. The CDR3 consists of 15 residues. The CDR3 loop reads CASSYLDRGLDEQFF. The CDR3, as DNA: TGTGCCAGCAGTTACTTGGACAGGGGCCTCGATGAGCAGTTCTTC.

This chain connects TRBV6-5 to TRBJ2-7, with TRBD2 matching 13 bases. From germline, CDR1 is MNHEY and CDR2 SVGAGI. The CDR3 covers 15 residues. With V trimmed by 6 bases and J by 3 bases, 5 bases remained unmatched. The CDR3 DNA is TGTGCCAGCAGCTGGGGACTAGCGGGGAACTACGAGCAGTACTTC. Encoded protein: CASSWGLAGNYEQYF.

The V gene is TRBV7-3, the J gene TRBJ2-1; D not certain. The CDR3 length is 13 residues. V dropped 2 bases and J dropped 8 bases, with 10 bases sitting between them. The germline gives CDR1 SGHTA, CDR2 FQGTGA. This CDR3 is CASSLGTVYEQFF. CDR3 nucleotides: TGTGCCAGCAGCTTAGGTACGGTCTATGAGCAGTTCTTC.

This sequence joins TRBV19 and TRBJ1-1, with D possibly matching TRBD1 (5 bases). V gave up 6 bases and J gave up 0 bases, with 11 bases separating them. Per the germline V gene, CDR1 is LNHDA and CDR2 is SQIVND (reference sequence). This CDR3 is 14 amino acids long. Here the CDR3 reads CASSSVGVNTEAFF. Written as DNA, the CDR3 is TGTGCCAGTAGCTCCGTGGGGGTGAACACTGAAGCTTTCTTT.

This clone was observed a handful of times. The V call is TRBV15, the J call TRBJ1-6; possibly TRBD1 for D (6 bases). V was cut by 0 bases and J by 5 bases, with 8 bases left in between. The CDR3 sequence is 15 residues long. Per germline, CDR1 LNHNV and CDR2 YYDKDF (reference sequence). In DNA, the CDR3 is TGTGCCACCAGCAGAGACCGGACAGATAATTCACCCCTCCACTTT. Its protein is CATSRDRTDNSPLHF.

V and J are TRBV23-1 and TRBJ2-5, with D uncertain. TRBV23-1 is classed as an ORF, of uncertain function. CDR3 length equals 12 residues. Trimming left V 4 bases short and J 5 bases short, with 8 bases between. CDR3 nucleotide sequence: TGCGCCAGCAGTCGTCAAAGGGAGACCCAGTACTTC. Protein product: CASSRQRETQYF.

V and J are TRBV11-2 and TRBJ1-1; D is unclear. In germline, CDR1 is SGHAT, CDR2 FQNNGV. Trimming removed 5 bases at V and 9 bases at J, with 13 bases between. There are 12 residues in the CDR3. CDR3: CASSGLGGKAFF. The CDR3 DNA sequence: TGTGCCAGCAGCGGATTAGGAGGGAAAGCTTTCTTT.

V gene TRBV18 combines with J gene TRBJ1-1; D remains unclear. Germline-derived CDR1 and CDR2 are KGHSH and LQKENI. CDR3 length equals 14 residues. With 2 bases removed from V and 1 base from J, the gap between germline ends came to 8 bases. The DNA of the CDR3 is TGTGCCAGCTCACCAGAGAGGGCGAACACTGAAGCTTTCTTT. This translates into CASSPERANTEAFF.

The V call is TRBV7-9, the J call TRBJ2-7; TRBD2 might be the D (5 bases). V shed 1 base and J shed 3 bases, with 10 bases lying between them. Germline V gives CDR1 SEHNR, CDR2 FQNEAQ (reference sequence). The CDR3 runs to 14 residues. Written as DNA, the CDR3 is TGTGCCAGCAGCTTAGGAGGGAAGAGCTACGAGCAGTACTTC. This gives the protein CASSLGGKSYEQYF.

The chain couples TRBV7-9 to TRBJ2-7; D gene uncertain. V dropped 5 bases and J dropped 2 bases, with 10 bases sitting between them. The CDR3 sequence is 13 residues long. Germline V gene sequence: CDR1 SEHNR, CDR2 FQNEAQ (reference sequence). This CDR3 is CASSPNRAYEQYF. Here the CDR3 DNA reads TGTGCCAGCAGCCCCAACCGGGCCTACGAGCAGTACTTC.

The gene calls are TRBV6-2 or TRBV6-3 and TRBJ2-3; a weak D match, TRBD2 (5 bases). CDR1 and CDR2 from the germline V gene are MNHEY and SVGEGT. The V and J ends lost 4 bases and 0 bases respectively, with 17 bases between them. This CDR3 region has 17 residues. In DNA, the CDR3 is TGTGCCAGCAGTTCTGCCCGGACTTCCTTTAGCACAGATACGCAGTATTTT. The encoded protein is CASSSARTSFSTDTQYF.

V usage is TRBV9 and J usage is TRBJ2-2, with 7 bases fitting TRBD1. The CDR3 totals 14 residues. Looked up from germline, CDR1 is SGDLS and CDR2 is YYNGEE. With V trimmed by 6 bases and J by 6 bases, 8 bases remained unmatched. CDR3 region: CASTGTARPGELFF. For the CDR3, the DNA is TGTGCCAGCACCGGGACAGCCCGACCCGGGGAGCTGTTTTTT.